This T cell receptor (beta chain) was captured by sequencing in a study of vaccination and CD4 T cells after COVID-19. Regarding the study as a whole: Median reactive clonotypes, those recognizing SARS-CoV-2, rose from about 22 to 38, not significantly. The analysis of convalescent patients involved relatively few individuals and lacked early post-infection timepoints.

The CDR3 contains 13 residues. The V gene's germline CDR1 is SGHNT and CDR2 YYREEE (reference sequence). With 4 bases removed from V and 1 base from J, the gap between germline ends came to 7 bases. About this clonotype itself: Its specificity is not known.

The Oncomine TCR Beta short-read assay was what sequenced the DNA obtained from cultured CD4+ T cells. Each CDR3 protein gets one entry after TCRdb re-called the PCR reads with MiXCR. The data show about 3,500 distinct CDR3 sequences, approximately 31% seen once. Treatment meaning: roughly nine-day PBMC culture with coronavirus spike peptide pools or control peptides (ViraFEST assay). The chain uses TRBV5-4 and TRBJ2-3; unclear D gene. What was sequenced was CD4+ T cells from blood, cultured in vitro. This receptor was identified in a human donor who had recovered from COVID-19. The CDR3: CASSQAGTDTQYF. CDR3 in DNA: TGTGCCAGCAGCCAGGCCGGCACAGATACGCAGTATTTT.